This T cell receptor beta chain comes out of a study of blood T cell repertoires in COVID-19. Measured with immunoSEQ multiplex PCR; TCRdb has only the in-frame clones, and not every one. The repertoire holds 130,000 or so clones, with under 90% as singletons. Deletions cut 0 bases from V and 2 bases from J, with 13 bases between. Germline V gene data show CDR1 as MGHRA and CDR2 as YSYEKL. This CDR3 is 16 amino acids long. The chain couples TRBV4-1 to TRBJ1-1; D perhaps matches TRBD1 (5 bases). The sequence was obtained from a woman aged 60 to 75 with acute or convalescent COVID-19. The material sequenced was peripheral blood. In nucleotides, the CDR3 is TGCGCCAGCAGCCAAGATCCGGGGGGGGGTAACACTGAAGCTTTCTTT. This codes for CASSQDPGGGNTEAFF.